This T cell receptor (beta chain) was identified during a study of blood T cell repertoires in COVID-19. The trim removed 0 bases at V and 4 bases at J, leaving 9 bases unmatched. The CDR3 runs to 17 residues. The germline V gene encodes CDR1 LGHDT and CDR2 YNNKEL (reference sequence). This clone appeared a single time. Clones were read by immunoSEQ multiplex PCR, and TCRdb kept only the in-frame ones, dropping some. The sample yields approximately 210,000 clones, about 91% seen once. The genes are TRBV3-1 (or the pseudogene TRBV3-2) and TRBJ2-7, with TRBD2 matching 10 bases. The receptor's source is a man aged 25-45 years with acute or convalescent COVID-19. Sequenced input: peripheral blood. CDR3 protein: CASSQDYPGLATYEQYF. CDR3 nucleotides: TGTGCCAGCAGCCAAGACTACCCGGGACTAGCGACATACGAGCAGTACTTC.